This is a list of T cell receptor beta chains from one sample in a study of cytomegalovirus exposure and HLA in healthy donors. The protocol was immunoSEQ multiplex PCR, while the TCRdb copy is restricted to in-frame clones and leaves out a portion. The sample carries under 150,000 clones, 82% recorded once. Sequenced input: PBMCs. The receptor set was obtained from a male donor in good health and CMV-seronegative. The CDR3 runs from the conserved cysteine through the conserved F or W. Fields, in order: clone size, V gene, J gene, D gene, CDR3 protein, CDR3 DNA. The D gene is left open where the match is weak. The size of a clone is reported for some rows only, either as once, few or many, or as a class for expanded clones.

few	TRBV29-1	TRBJ2-3	.	CREGRLAIDTQYF	TGCAGGGAGGGCCGGCTGGCAATAGATACGCAGTATTTT
.	TRBV15	TRBJ1-2	.	CATSSRRGYGYTF	TGTGCCACCAGCAGTCGCAGAGGCTATGGCTACACCTTC
few	TRBV25-1	TRBJ2-7	.	CASSLGLDEQYF	TGTGCCAGCAGTCTGGGGCTCGACGAGCAGTACTTC
.	TRBV29-1	TRBJ2-2	.	CSVVEAALNTGELFF	TGCAGCGTTGTAGAAGCGGCACTGAACACCGGGGAGCTGTTTTTT
.	TRBV6-1	TRBJ1-6	TRBD1	CASRVTGGDSPLHF	TGTGCCAGCAGAGTGACAGGGGGGGATTCACCCCTCCACTTT
.	TRBV9	TRBJ1-3	TRBD1	CASSATGTDGNTIYF	TGTGCCAGCAGCGCGACAGGGACTGACGGAAACACCATATATTTT
few	TRBV27	TRBJ2-7	.	CASSSFAPSYEQYF	TGTGCCAGCAGTTCGTTCGCGCCCTCCTACGAGCAGTACTTC
.	TRBV7-9	TRBJ2-3	TRBD2	CASSSSSGDTQYF	TGTGCCAGCAGCTCAAGTAGCGGGGATACGCAGTATTTT
.	TRBV7-3	TRBJ2-2	TRBD2	CASSLGLAGVYTGELFF	TGTGCCAGCAGCTTGGGACTAGCGGGAGTGTACACCGGGGAGCTGTTTTTT
.	TRBV19	TRBJ2-2	.	CASRYSGAGELFF	TGTGCCAGTAGATACTCGGGGGCCGGGGAGCTGTTTTTT
few	TRBV15	TRBJ2-1	TRBD2	CATSTSGRGYEQFF	TGTGCCACCAGCACGAGCGGGAGGGGTTATGAGCAGTTCTTC
.	TRBV11-2	TRBJ2-7	TRBD1	CASSLGPGTGTYEQYF	TGTGCCAGCAGCTTAGGCCCCGGGACAGGGACATACGAGCAGTACTTC
once	TRBV9	TRBJ2-1	.	CASSGSRGNEQFF	TGTGCCAGCAGCGGGAGTAGGGGGAATGAGCAGTTCTTC
.	TRBV4-3	TRBJ2-1	TRBD2	CASSQDSGSYNEQFF	TGCGCCAGCAGCCAAGATAGCGGGTCCTACAATGAGCAGTTCTTC
.	TRBV9	TRBJ2-5	TRBD2	CASSVEASGRETQYF	TGTGCCAGCAGCGTAGAGGCTAGCGGGCGCGAGACCCAGTACTTC
.	TRBV19	TRBJ2-1	TRBD2	CASSIVSLGGSAFSEQFF	TGTGCCAGTAGTATAGTATCCCTCGGCGGGAGTGCCTTTAGTGAGCAGTTCTTC
.	TRBV7-2	TRBJ2-3	.	CASSPGSDPVGTQYF	TGTGCCAGCAGCCCAGGGTCGGACCCAGTGGGGACGCAGTATTTT
.	TRBV6-1	TRBJ2-7	TRBD1	CASSARTGEDEQYF	TGTGCCAGCAGTGCCCGGACAGGGGAAGACGAGCAGTACTTC
.	TRBV7-9	TRBJ1-5	TRBD1	CASSRTGIGQPQHF	TGTGCCAGCAGCCGGACAGGGATCGGTCAGCCCCAGCATTTT
.	TRBV7-9	TRBJ2-1	.	CASSLALGNEQFF	TGTGCCAGCAGCTTAGCGCTCGGGAATGAGCAGTTCTTC
.	TRBV6-5	TRBJ2-2	TRBD2	CASTGGTGELFF	TGTGCCAGCACGGGGGGCACCGGGGAGCTGTTTTTT
.	TRBV5-1	TRBJ2-5	TRBD1	CASSREPGQGGETQYF	TGCGCCAGCAGCCGCGAACCGGGACAGGGGGGGGAGACCCAGTACTTC
.	TRBV2	TRBJ1-2	TRBD1	CASRAGQGSYGYTF	TGTGCCAGCAGAGCCGGACAGGGAAGCTATGGCTACACCTTC
.	TRBV27	TRBJ1-1	.	CASSLQGFRNTEAFF	TGTGCCAGCAGTTTACAGGGGTTTCGGAACACTGAAGCTTTCTTT
.	TRBV28	TRBJ2-3	.	CASSLSPLTDTQYF	TGTGCCAGCAGTTTATCCCCCCTCACAGATACGCAGTATTTT
.	TRBV19	TRBJ2-7	.	CARDRSGRYEQYF	TGTGCCAGAGACCGGTCGGGGAGGTACGAGCAGTACTTC
.	TRBV11-2	TRBJ2-1	TRBD1	CASSTWTGVTNEQFF	TGTGCCAGCAGCACGTGGACAGGGGTCACCAATGAGCAGTTCTTC
.	TRBV28	TRBJ2-1	TRBD2	CASMRTAGGGEQFF	TGTGCCAGCATGAGGACGGCGGGAGGGGGTGAGCAGTTCTTC
.	TRBV5-1	TRBJ2-3	.	CASPARGSKGKNNTDTQYF	TGCGCCAGTCCAGCGCGGGGCTCCAAGGGCAAGAACAACACAGATACGCAGTATTTT
few	TRBV5-1	TRBJ2-1	.	CASSPGDTQGFF	TGCGCCAGCTCGCCCGGGGACACCCAGGGGTTCTTC
once	TRBV6-5	TRBJ2-7	TRBD1	CASSYFGRTGSYEQYF	TGTGCCAGCAGTTACTTTGGCAGGACAGGGTCCTACGAGCAGTACTTC
.	TRBV4-1	TRBJ2-5	.	CASSQISGGETQYF	TGCGCCAGCAGCCAAATTAGCGGAGGAGAGACCCAGTACTTC
.	TRBV10-3	TRBJ2-1	TRBD2	CAISDEDLAGTYNEQFF	TGTGCCATCAGTGACGAGGACCTAGCGGGGACTTACAATGAGCAGTTCTTC
.	TRBV27	TRBJ1-4	TRBD1	CASTMTGAGEKLFF	TGTGCCAGCACTATGACAGGGGCAGGGGAAAAACTGTTTTTT
.	TRBV2	TRBJ2-7	TRBD1	CASSPGQGGEQYF	TGTGCCAGCAGTCCCGGACAGGGTGGGGAGCAGTACTTC
.	TRBV28	TRBJ1-1	TRBD1	CASSQDRENMNTEAFF	TGTGCCAGCAGTCAAGACAGGGAGAACATGAACACTGAAGCTTTCTTT
.	TRBV29-1	TRBJ2-7	TRBD2	CSVGPSRGDREQYF	TGCAGCGTCGGACCCTCTCGGGGGGATCGCGAGCAGTACTTC
.	TRBV4-2	TRBJ2-1	.	CASSQVASVAYNEQFF	TGTGCCAGCAGCCAAGTTGCTAGCGTAGCCTACAATGAGCAGTTCTTC
.	TRBV15	TRBJ2-7	.	CATSREQTKQYF	TGTGCCACCAGCCGAGAACAGACAAAGCAGTACTTC
.	TRBV6-1	TRBJ1-1	TRBD1	CASSEGQPMNTEAFF	TGTGCCAGCAGTGAGGGACAGCCTATGAACACTGAAGCTTTCTTT
.	TRBV7-8	TRBJ2-1	TRBD2	CASSISGSSYNEQFF	TGTGCCAGCAGCATTAGCGGGAGCTCCTACAATGAGCAGTTCTTC
once	TRBV19	TRBJ2-3	TRBD2	CASRSGRTDTQYF	TGTGCCAGTAGGAGCGGGAGAACAGATACGCAGTATTTT
.	TRBV10-3	TRBJ2-1	TRBD2	CAISYGLAGAYNEQFF	TGTGCCATCAGCTACGGACTAGCGGGAGCCTACAATGAGCAGTTCTTC
.	TRBV27	TRBJ2-7	TRBD2	CASTLLAGVGEQYF	TGTGCCAGCACCTTACTAGCGGGAGTAGGGGAGCAGTACTTC
.	TRBV11-1	TRBJ1-1	TRBD1	CASSARTGDTEAFF	TGTGCCAGCAGCGCGAGGACAGGGGACACTGAAGCTTTCTTT